The 2 T cell receptor gamma chains in this list originate from one sample, sequenced in a study of gamma delta lymphoproliferative disorders and STAT genes. Genomic DNA from isolated PBMCs served as the sequencing template. TCRdb ran CATT on the multiplex PCR reads. The repertoire holds 4,000 to 4,500 gamma-chain clones, 7% seen once, with about 35% in the top ten. The sequencing sample was made of blood. These receptors all stem from a human donor in good health.

This clone is classed as medium-sized. The sample carries other DNA sequences with the same CDR3. The chain links TRGV8 to TRGJ1 or TRGJ2. TCRdb supplies no J gene; here it was assigned by aligning the nucleotide sequence to germline. Germline CDR1 VENAVY, CDR2 YDSYNSRV. This CDR3 has 12 residues. With V trimmed by 0 bases and J by 4 bases, 0 bases remained unmatched. The CDR3 region has the DNA TGTGCCACCTGGGATAGGTATTATAAGAAACTCTTT. Amino acid sequence: CATWDRYYKKLF.

In its sample, this clone ranks as medium-sized (0.01 to 0.1%). The chain links TRGV11 to TRGJ1 or TRGJ2. TCRdb supplies no J gene; here it was assigned by aligning the nucleotide sequence to germline. TRGV11 is sorted into the ORF group, with uncertain function. V shed 2 bases, J shed 5 bases, and the junction held 3 bases outside the gene matches. The CDR3 consists of 13 residues. CDR3 bases: TGTGCCTGCTGGATTAGGCGGAATTATAAGAAACTCTTT. Translation gives CACWIRRNYKKLF.